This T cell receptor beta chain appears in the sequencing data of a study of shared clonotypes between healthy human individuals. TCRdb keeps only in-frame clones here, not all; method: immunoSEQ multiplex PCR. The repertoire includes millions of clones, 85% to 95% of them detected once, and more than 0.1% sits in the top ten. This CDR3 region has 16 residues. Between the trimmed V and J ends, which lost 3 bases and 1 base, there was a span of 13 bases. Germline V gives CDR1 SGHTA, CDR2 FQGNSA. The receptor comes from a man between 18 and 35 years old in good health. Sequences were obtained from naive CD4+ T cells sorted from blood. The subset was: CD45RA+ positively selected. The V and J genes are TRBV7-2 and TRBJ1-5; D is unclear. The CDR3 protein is CASSFPGGRSNQPQHF. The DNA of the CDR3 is TGTGCCAGCAGCTTCCCGGGAGGGCGAAGCAATCAGCCCCAGCATTTT.